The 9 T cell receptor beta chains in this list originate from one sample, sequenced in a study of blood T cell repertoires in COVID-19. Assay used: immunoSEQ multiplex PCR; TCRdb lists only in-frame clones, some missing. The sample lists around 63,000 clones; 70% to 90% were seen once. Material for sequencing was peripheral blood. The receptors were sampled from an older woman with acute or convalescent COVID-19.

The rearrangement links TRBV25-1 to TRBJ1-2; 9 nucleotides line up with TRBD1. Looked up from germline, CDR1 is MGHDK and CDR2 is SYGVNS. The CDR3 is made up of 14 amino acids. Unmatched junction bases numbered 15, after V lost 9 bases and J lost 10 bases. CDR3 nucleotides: TGTGCCAGTAGCGGGACAGGGTTGTACAGGGCCTACACCTTC. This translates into CASSGTGLYRAYTF.

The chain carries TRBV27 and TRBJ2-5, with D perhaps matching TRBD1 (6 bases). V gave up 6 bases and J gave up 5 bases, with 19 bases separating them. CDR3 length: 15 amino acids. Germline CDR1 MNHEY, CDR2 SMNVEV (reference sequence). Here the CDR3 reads CASSSILGGSETQYF. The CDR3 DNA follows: TGTGCCAGCAGCTCCATACTAGGGGGTTCGGAGACCCAGTACTTC.

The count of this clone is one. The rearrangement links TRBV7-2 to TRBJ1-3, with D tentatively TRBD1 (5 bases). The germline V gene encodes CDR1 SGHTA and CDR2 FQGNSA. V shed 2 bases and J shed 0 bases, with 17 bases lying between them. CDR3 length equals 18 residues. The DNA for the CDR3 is TGTGCCAGCAGCTTAAGGGTCGTGACAGTGAGCTCTGGAAACACCATATATTTT. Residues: CASSLRVVTVSSGNTIYF.

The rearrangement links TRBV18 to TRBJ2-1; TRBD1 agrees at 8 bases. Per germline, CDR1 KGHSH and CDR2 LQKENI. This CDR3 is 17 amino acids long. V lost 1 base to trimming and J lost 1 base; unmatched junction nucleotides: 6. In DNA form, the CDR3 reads TGTGCCAGCTCACCACTTCCCCAGGGGGCTTCCTACAATGAGCAGTTCTTC. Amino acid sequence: CASSPLPQGASYNEQFF.

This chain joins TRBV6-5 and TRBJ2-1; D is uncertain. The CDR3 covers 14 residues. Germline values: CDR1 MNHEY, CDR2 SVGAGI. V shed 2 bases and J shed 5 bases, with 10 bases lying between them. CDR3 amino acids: CASSYGGLHNEQFF. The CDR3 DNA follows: TGTGCCAGCAGTTACGGTGGCCTCCACAATGAGCAGTTCTTC.

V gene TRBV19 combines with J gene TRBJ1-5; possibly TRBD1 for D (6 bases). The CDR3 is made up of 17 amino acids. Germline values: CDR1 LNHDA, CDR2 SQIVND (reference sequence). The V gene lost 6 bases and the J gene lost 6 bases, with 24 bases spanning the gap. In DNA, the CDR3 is TGTGCCAGTAGCAACCGGGCCGGACAGCCGGCCACTCAGCCCCAGCATTTT. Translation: CASSNRAGQPATQPQHF.

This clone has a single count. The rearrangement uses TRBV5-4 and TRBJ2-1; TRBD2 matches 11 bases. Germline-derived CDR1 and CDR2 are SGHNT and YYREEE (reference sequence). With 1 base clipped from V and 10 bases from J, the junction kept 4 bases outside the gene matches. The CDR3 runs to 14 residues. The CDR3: CASSLRASGGEQFF. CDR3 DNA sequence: TGTGCCAGCAGCTTGCGAGCTAGCGGGGGGGAGCAGTTCTTC. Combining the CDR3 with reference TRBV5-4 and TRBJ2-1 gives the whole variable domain ETGVTQSPTHLIKTRGQQVTLRCSSQSGHNTVSWYQQALGQGPQFIFQYYREEENGRGNFPPRFSGLQFPNYSSELNVNALELDDSALYLCASSLRASGGEQFFGPGTRLTVL.

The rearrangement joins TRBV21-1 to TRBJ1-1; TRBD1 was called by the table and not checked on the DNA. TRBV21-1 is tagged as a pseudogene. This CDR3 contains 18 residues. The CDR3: CASTQERGQGAQWAEAFF. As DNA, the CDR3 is TGTGCCAGCACCCAAGAAAGGGGACAGGGGGCGCAATGGGCTGAAGCTTTCTTT.

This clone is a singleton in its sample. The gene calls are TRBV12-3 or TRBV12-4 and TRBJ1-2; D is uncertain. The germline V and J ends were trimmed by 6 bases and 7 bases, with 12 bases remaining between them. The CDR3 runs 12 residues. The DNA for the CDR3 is TGTGCCAGCAGAGGCGGGCCGGGTGGCTACACCTTC. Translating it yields CASRGGPGGYTF.